The 2 T cell receptor beta chains below were found in one sample sequenced in a study of tumor T cells in aggressive B-cell lymphoma. Sequenced by immunoSEQ multiplex PCR; TCRdb stores in-frame clones only, minus some. The table records 6,200 or so clones, approximately 88% of them present only once. Sample: tumor tissue. Receptor source: an adult with diffuse large B cell lymphoma. Some clones in this sample may be carry-over from other donors' samples.

A few counts support this clone. V gene TRBV4-3 combines with J gene TRBJ2-7; TRBD1 matches at 8 bases. Per the germline V gene, CDR1 is LGHNA and CDR2 is YSLEER. This CDR3 comprises 18 residues. V was clipped by 4 bases and J by 2 bases; unmatched bases: 16. DNA for the CDR3: TGCGCCAGCAGCCCCTCGTATGACAGGGGCTTCTCCCCCTACGAGCAGTACTTC. Translation: CASSPSYDRGFSPYEQYF.

This rearrangement joins TRBV6-6 to TRBJ2-7, with 7 bases that match TRBD2. The CDR3 covers 16 residues. Losses at the gene ends were 4 bases for V and 0 bases for J; bases not matched to a gene: 9. Germline values: CDR1 MNHNY, CDR2 SVGAGI (reference sequence). CDR3 DNA sequence: TGTGCCAGCAGTTTCCCGGGACTAAAAACCTCCTACGAGCAGTACTTC. Amino acid sequence: CASSFPGLKTSYEQYF.